This T cell receptor (beta chain) was identified in a study of sequential checkpoint blockade in melanoma. Assay used: immunoSEQ multiplex PCR; TCRdb lists only in-frame clones, some missing. The sample consists of over 10,000 clones, less than 80% of them appearing once. The treatment is: randomized to nivolumab then ipilimumab (arm A) or the reverse (arm B). CDR3 length equals 16 residues. Germline assignment: CDR1 LNHDA and CDR2 SQIVND (reference sequence). The V end lost 1 base, the J end lost 5 bases, and 16 bases lay between the germline ends. The chain is built from TRBV19 and TRBJ2-3; TRBD2 might be the D (6 bases). This sequence was found in a human donor with melanoma. This specimen was CD8+ T cells sorted from blood (inferred from file names), taken from a patient given nivolumab and ipilimumab in sequence. This chain's CDR3 is CASSIALRGFEDTQYF. Written as DNA, the CDR3 is TGTGCCAGTAGTATAGCGTTACGGGGGTTTGAAGATACGCAGTATTTT.